This passage covers 25 T cell receptor beta chains from one sample sequenced in a study of cytomegalovirus exposure and HLA in healthy donors. Sequencing was performed with immunoSEQ multiplex PCR; in TCRdb, only in-frame clones are kept and a portion is missing. The sample has 100,000 to 130,000 clones; approximately 85% are singletons. Source material: PBMCs. These receptors were taken from a woman younger than 30 in good health and CMV-seronegative.

The chain couples TRBV10-3 to TRBJ2-3; 8 bases line up with TRBD1. V trimming: 4 bases; J trimming: 5 bases; junction bases outside the gene matches: 11. CDR3 length: 16 amino acids. Germline-derived CDR1 and CDR2 are ENHRY and SYGVKD. The CDR3 DNA reads as TGTGCCATCAGTGGCTCAGGGGGCGTAGGAAAAGATACGCAGTATTTT. The encoded protein is CAISGSGGVGKDTQYF.

The gene calls are TRBV5-8 and TRBJ2-5; 9 bases are a match to TRBD1. The germline V gene encodes CDR1 SGHTS and CDR2 YDEGEE. CDR3 length equals 13 residues. The trim removed 7 bases at V and 8 bases at J, leaving 9 bases unmatched. The CDR3 spells CASYPQDRGTQYF. CDR3 DNA sequence: TGTGCCAGCTACCCTCAGGACAGGGGCACCCAGTACTTC.

The rearrangement links TRBV5-1 to TRBJ2-5; D is possibly TRBD2 (6 bases). This CDR3 has 14 residues. The V gene's germline CDR1 is SGHRS and CDR2 YFSETQ. Deletions cut 6 bases from V and 4 bases from J, with 16 bases between. DNA of the CDR3: TGCGCCAGCACCCTACCGCGGGAAGGAGAGACCCAGTACTTC. It translates to CASTLPREGETQYF.

This clone has a single count. This sequence joins TRBV9 and TRBJ1-2; D is ambiguous. V was clipped by 3 bases and J by 8 bases, with 14 bases between them. Germline CDR1 SGDLS, CDR2 YYNGEE. This CDR3 is built from 13 residues. CDR3 amino acids: CASSGGRVGGYTF. The CDR3 DNA follows: TGTGCCAGCAGCGGAGGGCGTGTAGGGGGCTACACCTTC.

This rearrangement joins TRBV7-9 to TRBJ1-1; possible D gene TRBD1, 5 bases. The CDR3 covers 16 residues. Deletions cut 6 bases from V and 0 bases from J, with 17 bases between. Germline V gene sequence: CDR1 SEHNR, CDR2 FQNEAQ (reference sequence). CDR3 protein: CASSPLKGIMNTEAFF. CDR3 sequence (DNA): TGTGCCAGCAGTCCGCTCAAGGGGATTATGAACACTGAAGCTTTCTTT.

V gene TRBV19 combines with J gene TRBJ2-2; D is possibly TRBD1 (6 bases). The V gene lost 6 bases and the J gene lost 1 base, with 9 bases spanning the gap. This CDR3 is 14 amino acids long. Germline assignment: CDR1 LNHDA and CDR2 SQIVND (reference sequence). The CDR3 spells CASSGTKNTGELFF. The CDR3 DNA sequence: TGTGCCAGTAGCGGGACAAAGAACACCGGGGAGCTGTTTTTT.

There are a few counts of this clone. The gene calls are TRBV7-9 and TRBJ1-2; D not resolved. CDR3 length equals 15 residues. Germline CDR1 is SEHNR and CDR2 is FQNEAQ (reference sequence). V shed 4 bases and J shed 6 bases, with 18 bases lying between them. The CDR3 DNA reads as TGTGCCAGCAGCTCCCCTATACAAGGGAGCGATGGCTACACCTTC. Amino acids: CASSSPIQGSDGYTF.

The chain has TRBV4-2 and TRBJ2-1, with TRBD2 matching 11 bases. V was clipped by 4 bases and J by 5 bases; unmatched bases: 22. The CDR3 spans 21 residues. CDR1 is LGHNA, CDR2 YNFKEQ, per germline. Written as DNA, the CDR3 is TGTGCCAGCAGCCCCCTCTGGGTGCTTGCGGTAGCGGGGGGGTTCAACAATGAGCAGTTCTTC. As protein: CASSPLWVLAVAGGFNNEQFF.

The J gene is TRBJ1-3, the V gene TRBV13, with TRBD1 as a possible D gene (5 bases). The V gene's germline CDR1 is PRHDT and CDR2 FYEKMQ (reference sequence). The CDR3 length is 15 residues. V was shortened by 1 base and J by 0 bases, with 7 bases between the two germline ends. The CDR3 DNA reads TGTGCCAGCAGCTTAGCCAGGGTCTCTGGAAACACCATATATTTT. Protein product: CASSLARVSGNTIYF.

V gene TRBV2 combines with J gene TRBJ2-1, with 8 bases aligning to TRBD2. Trimming took 5 bases from V and 4 from J; bases not matched to a gene: 7. This CDR3 comprises 15 residues. CDR1 and CDR2 (germline): SNHLY, FYNNEI. CDR3 residues: CASSPLAGLYNEQFF. The CDR3 nucleotides are TGTGCCAGCAGTCCTCTAGCGGGCCTTTACAATGAGCAGTTCTTC.

V usage is TRBV28 and J usage is TRBJ1-6; possibly TRBD1 for D (5 bases). There are 14 residues in the CDR3. The V gene's germline CDR1 is MDHEN and CDR2 SYDVKM. Trimming took off 2 bases at V and 6 bases at J, with 8 bases between the two ends. The CDR3 DNA is TGTGCCAGCAGTTTAGGGGCGTCTAATTCACCCCTCCACTTT. Translation gives CASSLGASNSPLHF.

In this sample, this clone turned up a few times. This rearrangement joins TRBV4-2 to TRBJ2-1, with TRBD2 matching over 15 bases. The CDR3 consists of 15 residues. J was trimmed by 6 bases and V by 4 bases; bases with no gene match: 1. CDR1 is LGHNA, CDR2 YNFKEQ, per germline. The DNA of the CDR3 is TGTGCCAGCAGCCGGACTAGCGGGGGGGCCAATGAGCAGTTCTTC. Residues: CASSRTSGGANEQFF.

In regard to this clone: Other DNA sequences from this sample encode an identical CDR3 as well. CDR3 DNA: TGTGCCAGCTCACCTGGGGCAGGGGACGGCTACACCTTC. Residues: CASSPGAGDGYTF. The chain employs TRBV18 and TRBJ1-2; D possibly corresponds to TRBD1 (6 bases). CDR3 size: 13 residues. V lost 3 bases to trimming and J lost 8 bases, with 13 bases between them. CDR1 is KGHSH, CDR2 LQKENI, per germline.

This chain joins TRBV14 and TRBJ1-2; weak D call: TRBD1 (6 bases). Trimming pared 0 bases from V and 13 bases from J, leaving 24 bases between. Germline CDR1 reads SGHDN; CDR2 reads FVKESK. This CDR3 has 16 residues. The CDR3 sequence: CASSQDWERATGCCTF. Written as DNA, the CDR3 is TGTGCCAGCAGCCAAGATTGGGAACGGGCCACAGGGTGCTGCACCTTC.

The rearrangement links TRBV5-4 to TRBJ2-7; a weak D match, TRBD1 (6 bases). This CDR3 is built from 14 residues. The V end was cut by 4 bases, the J end by 7 bases, with 18 bases between. CDR1 and CDR2 from the germline V gene are SGHNT and YYREEE (reference sequence). The CDR3 DNA is TGTGCCAGCAGCCTACAGGGCCCCTCCAGGGAGCAGTACTTC. Translated: CASSLQGPSREQYF. Filled out from reference TRBV5-4 and TRBJ2-7, the complete variable domain reads ETGVTQSPTHLIKTRGQQVTLRCSSQSGHNTVSWYQQALGQGPQFIFQYYREEENGRGNFPPRFSGLQFPNYSSELNVNALELDDSALYLCASSLQGPSREQYFGPGTRLTVT.

Of note for this clone: In the same sample, other DNA sequences code for this CDR3. This sequence joins TRBV6-1 and TRBJ2-1, with 11 bases that match TRBD2. The CDR3 runs 15 residues. The V gene end was trimmed by 3 bases and the J gene end by 4 bases; junction bases not matched to a gene: 2. Germline V gene lookup returns CDR1 MNHNS and CDR2 SASEGT. This CDR3 reads CASSETSGEYNEQFF. CDR3 in DNA: TGTGCCAGCAGTGAGACTAGCGGGGAGTACAATGAGCAGTTCTTC.

The J gene is TRBJ2-7, the V gene TRBV18, with TRBD2 identical over 7 bases. The CDR3 is 16 amino acids. The trim removed 3 bases at V and 5 bases at J, leaving 13 bases unmatched. In germline, CDR1 is KGHSH, CDR2 LQKENI. The CDR3 nucleotides are TGTGCCAGCTCACCTCCCGGGTTAGCGGGCGTCGACGAGCAGTACTTC. Protein sequence: CASSPPGLAGVDEQYF.

The V gene is TRBV30, the J gene TRBJ2-2; D call uncertain. In germline, CDR1 is GTSNPN, CDR2 SVGIG (reference sequence). Between the trimmed V and J ends, which lost 3 bases and 5 bases, there was a span of 10 bases. The CDR3 loop spans 13 amino acids. CDR3 region: CAWSLTATGELFF. CDR3 DNA: TGTGCCTGGAGCCTTACCGCGACCGGGGAGCTGTTTTTT.

This clone is a singleton in its sample. The chain employs TRBV27 and TRBJ2-7; 12 nucleotides match TRBD1. Trimming took 3 bases from V and 3 from J; bases not matched to a gene: 3. The length of the CDR3 is 15 residues. Looked up from germline, CDR1 is MNHEY and CDR2 is SMNVEV (reference sequence). The CDR3 reads CASSFGTGGIYEQYF. In nucleotides, the CDR3 is TGTGCCAGCAGTTTCGGGACAGGGGGCATCTACGAGCAGTACTTC.

This sequence joins TRBV6-1 and TRBJ2-7, with 8 bases that match TRBD2. Trimming took 1 base from V and 2 from J; bases not matched to a gene: 4. Germline-derived CDR1 and CDR2 are MNHNS and SASEGT. There are 15 residues in the CDR3. CDR3 loop: CASSEVWRGAYEQYF. The DNA for the CDR3 is TGTGCCAGCAGTGAAGTGTGGCGGGGGGCCTACGAGCAGTACTTC.

The table lists this clone with a count of one. V gene TRBV30 combines with J gene TRBJ1-1; a weak D match, TRBD1 (5 bases). V was shortened by 3 bases and J by 1 base, with 21 bases between the two germline ends. The CDR3 runs 17 residues. Per germline, CDR1 GTSNPN and CDR2 SVGIG (reference sequence). The CDR3 DNA reads TGTGCCTGGAGCCCCAACGGTCGGGGGGTCACGAACACTGAAGCTTTCTTT. Its protein is CAWSPNGRGVTNTEAFF.

This chain links TRBV6-5 with TRBJ2-1, with 9 positions matching TRBD2. Trimming at V came to 6 bases and at J to 7 bases, leaving 10 bases not matched to a gene. This CDR3 has 15 residues. Germline-derived CDR1 and CDR2 are MNHEY and SVGAGI. CDR3 protein: CASRSSAGGRNEQFF. CDR3 DNA sequence: TGTGCCAGCAGATCCTCAGCGGGGGGTCGTAATGAGCAGTTCTTC.

The chain employs TRBV20-1 and TRBJ1-2; the D is unclear. Germline values: CDR1 DFQATT, CDR2 SNEGSKA (reference sequence). This CDR3 has 10 amino acids. The V gene lost 3 bases and the J gene lost 13 bases, with 12 bases spanning the gap. CDR3 residues: CSASFYLSTF. The CDR3 DNA reads as TGCAGTGCTAGTTTCTACCTAAGCACCTTC.

The chain combines TRBV2 with TRBJ2-1; 12 bases line up with TRBD2. There are 14 residues in the CDR3. In germline, CDR1 is SNHLY, CDR2 FYNNEI. V shed 6 bases, J shed 10 bases, and the junction held 7 bases outside the gene matches. CDR3 loop: CASSRTSGVYEQFF. CDR3 DNA: TGTGCCAGCAGCCGGACTAGCGGGGTATACGAGCAGTTCTTC.

The gene calls are TRBV29-1 and TRBJ2-1; a possible D gene is TRBD1 (6 bases). V gave up 3 bases and J gave up 1 base, with 13 bases separating them. The length of the CDR3 is 15 residues. Looked up from germline, CDR1 is SQVTM and CDR2 is ANQGSEA. The CDR3 DNA follows: TGCAGCGTTGATCAGGACAGATCATCCTACAATGAGCAGTTCTTC. Translated: CSVDQDRSSYNEQFF.